Presented here are 28 T cell receptor beta chains from one specimen sequenced in a study of cytomegalovirus exposure and HLA in healthy donors. Amplification used 60 Vbeta primers and 13 Jbeta primers. Here immunoSEQ multiplex PCR was the method, and the copy in TCRdb shows in-frame clones only, minus some. The sample lists some 150,000 clones; 64% were seen once. The material sequenced was PBMCs. The receptor source for this set is a woman in her twenties or thirties in good health and CMV-seropositive.

The chain couples TRBV12-5 to TRBJ1-1; 9 nucleotides line up with TRBD1. Germline values: CDR1 LGHNT, CDR2 FRNRAP. V was pared by 2 bases and J by 4 bases, with 11 bases of the junction left unmatched. The CDR3 contains 17 residues. CDR3 protein: CASGLYGTGSRGTEAFF. The CDR3 nucleotides read TGTGCTAGTGGTTTGTACGGGACAGGGAGTAGGGGCACTGAAGCTTTCTTT.

The chain recombines TRBV6-5 with TRBJ1-1; TRBD1 might be the D (5 bases). Trimming pared 4 bases from V and 11 bases from J, leaving 11 bases between. Germline CDR1 is MNHEY and CDR2 is SVGAGI. There are 11 residues in the CDR3. CDR3 loop: CASSWRGSAFF. CDR3 bases: TGTGCCAGCAGTTGGCGGGGGTCTGCTTTCTTT.

The rearrangement joins TRBV28 to TRBJ2-5, with 7 bases identical to TRBD1. The trim removed 4 bases at V and 7 bases at J, leaving 18 bases unmatched. The CDR3 is made up of 17 amino acids. The V gene's germline CDR1 is MDHEN and CDR2 SYDVKM. Here the CDR3 reads CASSSSLLGQEPRTQYF. For the CDR3, the DNA is TGTGCCAGCAGTTCCTCCCTTTTAGGACAGGAACCTAGGACCCAGTACTTC.

This clone occurred a few times. V and J are TRBV11-3 and TRBJ2-7, with a possible D match to TRBD2 (6 bases). The CDR3 spans 12 residues. The V gene lost 5 bases and the J gene lost 7 bases, with 12 bases spanning the gap. The germline V gene encodes CDR1 SGHNT and CDR2 YENEEA. CDR3 DNA: TGTGCCAGCAGCCGCGGGACCGAAGAGCAGTACTTC. Translated: CASSRGTEEQYF. The full variable domain, in which reference TRBV11-3 and TRBJ2-7 provide the parts outside the CDR3, is EAGVVQSPRYKIIEKKQPVAFWCNPISGHNTLYWYLQNLGQGPELLIRYENEEAVDDSQLPKDRFSAERLKGVDSTLKIQPAELGDSAVYLCASSRGTEEQYFGPGTRLTVT.

This clone occurred a few times. The rearrangement uses TRBV2 and TRBJ2-5; D is uncertain. Germline V gene lookup returns CDR1 SNHLY and CDR2 FYNNEI. The V and J ends lost 8 bases and 5 bases respectively, with 12 bases between them. The CDR3 runs to 12 residues. For the CDR3, the DNA is TGTGCCAGCCACCAAATTGCGGAGACCCAGTACTTC. It yields the protein CASHQIAETQYF.

The chain uses TRBV5-1 and TRBJ2-5, with a tentative D call TRBD1 (7 bases). The CDR3 has 15 amino acids. V was cut by 4 bases and J by 2 bases, with 15 bases left in between. Germline values: CDR1 SGHRS, CDR2 YFSETQ. The CDR3 region has the DNA TGCGCCAGCAGCATTCAGCAGGGGGGTCAAGAGACCCAGTACTTC. Protein: CASSIQQGGQETQYF.

The rearrangement uses TRBV5-1 and TRBJ2-1; D may be TRBD2 (6 bases). V was cut by 3 bases and J by 7 bases, with 20 bases left in between. The germline V gene encodes CDR1 SGHRS and CDR2 YFSETQ. The CDR3 runs 16 residues. CDR3: CASSWNSPNRGNEQFF. The CDR3 nucleotides are TGCGCCAGCAGCTGGAATAGCCCCAACCGGGGGAATGAGCAGTTCTTC.

The V call is TRBV6-5, the J call TRBJ2-7, with D perhaps TRBD2 (5 bases). Trimming removed 2 bases from V and 5 bases from J, with 10 bases in between. The germline gives CDR1 MNHEY, CDR2 SVGAGI. The CDR3 runs to 13 residues. The DNA of the CDR3 is TGTGCCAGCAGTTACCGTCCCGGGAACGAGCAGTACTTC. Encoded protein: CASSYRPGNEQYF.

CDR3 protein: CSVSGRNEQFF. The CDR3 DNA reads TGCAGTGTTAGCGGGAGGAATGAGCAGTTCTTC. This chain connects TRBV20-1 to TRBJ2-1, with 10 bases identical to TRBD2. Looked up from germline, CDR1 is DFQATT and CDR2 is SNEGSKA (reference sequence). The trim removed 7 bases at V and 7 bases at J, leaving 1 base unmatched. The CDR3 is 11 residues long.

J is TRBJ2-5 and V is TRBV14, with TRBD2 identical over 8 bases. CDR3 length equals 15 residues. Germline lookup yields CDR1 SGHDN and CDR2 FVKESK. Trimming took 6 bases from V and 7 from J; bases not matched to a gene: 13. This CDR3 reads CASSPSGGKGGTQYF. As DNA, the CDR3 is TGTGCCAGCAGTCCGAGCGGGGGAAAGGGGGGGACCCAGTACTTC.

This clone is a singleton in its sample. The genes are TRBV27 and TRBJ2-1, with D possibly matching TRBD2 (6 bases). The ends were cut back, 8 bases at V and 0 bases at J, with 11 bases in the middle. Germline V CDR1 and CDR2: MNHEY, SMNVEV (reference sequence). The CDR3 covers 14 residues. As DNA, the CDR3 is TGTGCCAGCGGACTCGGGAGCTCCTACAATGAGCAGTTCTTC. Translated: CASGLGSSYNEQFF.

V gene TRBV10-1 combines with J gene TRBJ1-1; D unresolved. V gave up 5 bases and J gave up 1 base, with 8 bases separating them. This CDR3 has 13 residues. Germline V CDR1 and CDR2: WNHNN, SYGVQD (reference sequence). The CDR3 DNA reads as TGCGCCAGCAGTCAGGCTCAGAACACTGAAGCTTTCTTT. Translation: CASSQAQNTEAFF.

The chain links TRBV10-2 to TRBJ1-4, with no clear D. In germline, CDR1 is WSHSY, CDR2 SAAADI. V was trimmed by 3 bases and J by 7 bases, leaving 9 bases between them. The CDR3 consists of 13 residues. The DNA for the CDR3 is TGCGCCAGCAGTGATTGGCAGGTTGAAAAACTGTTTTTT. Translation: CASSDWQVEKLFF.

This clone came up a few times. The J gene is TRBJ1-5, the V gene TRBV13; the match to TRBD1 covers 10 bases. The CDR3 sequence is 16 residues long. In germline, CDR1 is PRHDT, CDR2 FYEKMQ (reference sequence). V was clipped by 1 base and J by 2 bases; unmatched bases: 2. The CDR3 spells CASSLAGTGGNQPQHF. The DNA of the CDR3 is TGTGCCAGCAGCTTAGCCGGGACAGGGGGCAATCAGCCCCAGCATTTT. The full variable domain, completed using reference TRBV13 and TRBJ1-5, is AAGVIQSPRHLIKEKRETATLKCYPIPRHDTVYWYQQGPGQDPQFLISFYEKMQSDKGSIPDRFSAQQFSDYHSELNMSSLELGDSALYFCASSLAGTGGNQPQHFGDGTRLSIL.

The gene calls are TRBV27 and TRBJ2-7; TRBD2 matches 7 bases. This CDR3 region has 15 residues. The germline gives CDR1 MNHEY, CDR2 SMNVEV (reference sequence). The ends lost 2 bases at V and 1 base at J; junction bases unmatched: 5. The CDR3 loop is CASSLVRESSYEQYF. DNA of the CDR3: TGTGCCAGCAGTTTAGTGCGGGAGTCGTCCTACGAGCAGTACTTC.

The chain uses TRBV7-9 and TRBJ2-3; TRBD2 aligns across 12 bases. J lost 4 bases, V lost 5 bases, and 4 bases had no gene match. The CDR3 has 15 residues. CDR1 and CDR2 from the germline V gene are SEHNR and FQNEAQ (reference sequence). CDR3 in amino acids: CASSPGLAGSDTQYF. The DNA of the CDR3 is TGTGCCAGCAGCCCGGGACTAGCGGGCTCAGATACGCAGTATTTT.

The V and J genes are TRBV1 and TRBJ2-7; no check of the table's D call, TRBD2, against the DNA was made. TRBV1 is a listed pseudogene. CDR3 length: 15 residues. CDR3 DNA: TGCACCAGCAGCGAGCTCGGGGGGGTATACTGCGAGCAGTACTTC. Its translation: CTSSELGGVYCEQYF.

This clone was seen a few times. The genes are TRBV19 and TRBJ1-1, with 9 bases that match TRBD1. With 6 bases clipped from V and 5 bases from J, the junction kept 10 bases outside the gene matches. The CDR3 is 15 amino acids. Germline assignment: CDR1 LNHDA and CDR2 SQIVND (reference sequence). CDR3 DNA: TGTGCCAGTAGGACACAGGGGGCTGGTCGGACTGAAGCTTTCTTT. Its translation is CASRTQGAGRTEAFF.

Here the CDR3 DNA reads TGTGCCAGCAGTGGGGCCGCGGGGCCTCGAGAGCAGTACTTC. Amino acids: CASSGAAGPREQYF. This rearrangement joins TRBV6-1 to TRBJ2-7; D perhaps matches TRBD2 (6 bases). V was clipped by 4 bases and J by 7 bases, with 17 bases between them. The germline gives CDR1 MNHNS, CDR2 SASEGT. This CDR3 spans 14 amino acids.

CDR3 DNA sequence: TGTGCCAGCTCACAACGGACGGGGGGATCGCCTGAAGCTTTCTTT. Translated, it gives CASSQRTGGSPEAFF. The chain has TRBV18 and TRBJ1-1; perhaps TRBD1 as D (5 bases). The germline V and J ends were trimmed by 4 bases and 6 bases, with 18 bases remaining between them. Germline V gene lookup returns CDR1 KGHSH and CDR2 LQKENI. The CDR3 spans 15 residues.

The chain carries TRBV2 and TRBJ2-7; 7 nucleotides match TRBD1. V shed 10 bases, J shed 0 bases, and the junction held 9 bases outside the gene matches. This CDR3 is built from 14 residues. Germline V CDR1 and CDR2: SNHLY, FYNNEI. The DNA of the CDR3 is TGTGCCACTCCCCGTAGGGACAGCTCCTACGAGCAGTACTTC. Translated, it gives CATPRRDSSYEQYF.

The chain links TRBV27 to TRBJ2-3; 7 bases are shared with TRBD2. Germline assignment: CDR1 MNHEY and CDR2 SMNVEV (reference sequence). This CDR3 comprises 17 residues. V was clipped by 3 bases and J by 0 bases; unmatched bases: 9. CDR3 sequence: CASSLTSSRISTDTQYF. The CDR3 DNA sequence: TGTGCCAGCAGTTTGACTAGCAGCCGTATAAGCACAGATACGCAGTATTTT.

Notes on this clone: The sample carries other DNA sequences with the same CDR3. The chain joins TRBV27 to TRBJ1-2; 8 bases line up with TRBD1. Germline trimming cut 5 bases from V and 3 bases from J; bases unmatched to any gene: 5. This CDR3 has 14 amino acids. Germline V lookup: CDR1 MNHEY, CDR2 SMNVEV (reference sequence). CDR3 amino acids: CASSPGQGDYGYTF. The CDR3 coding sequence is TGTGCCAGCAGTCCCGGACAGGGAGACTATGGCTACACCTTC.

V is TRBV7-2 and J is TRBJ2-7, with 11 positions matching TRBD1. The J segment lost 4 bases and the V segment lost 4 bases, leaving 12 bases of the junction unmatched. CDR1 is SGHTA and CDR2 is FQGNSA in the germline V gene. The CDR3 covers 17 residues. Written as DNA, the CDR3 is TGTGCCAGCAGCTCCCCCCACGGACAGGGGGCCACATACGAGCAGTACTTC. This codes for CASSSPHGQGATYEQYF.

The V call is TRBV5-1, the J call TRBJ2-2; a weak D match, TRBD2 (5 bases). V was trimmed by 1 base and J by 3 bases, leaving 10 bases between them. From germline, CDR1 is SGHRS and CDR2 YFSETQ. This CDR3 contains 15 residues. The CDR3 bases are TGCGCCAGCAGCTTGCGGGGAGACTACACCGGGGAGCTGTTTTTT. Its protein is CASSLRGDYTGELFF.

This chain links TRBV5-5 with TRBJ1-5; 7 nucleotides match TRBD1. J was trimmed by 6 bases and V by 4 bases; bases with no gene match: 7. Germline values: CDR1 SGHKS, CDR2 YYEKEE (reference sequence). The CDR3 spans 14 residues. The CDR3 coding sequence is TGTGCCAGCAGCAGGGCAGGGGGTACTCAGCCCCAGCATTTT. This encodes CASSRAGGTQPQHF.

The chain combines TRBV6-5 with TRBJ2-2; D call uncertain. Germline V gene lookup returns CDR1 MNHEY and CDR2 SVGAGI. The V end lost 6 bases, the J end lost 6 bases, and 11 bases lay between the germline ends. The CDR3 is made up of 13 amino acids. This CDR3 reads CASSPGRAGELFF. The CDR3 DNA sequence: TGTGCCAGCAGCCCCGGTCGGGCCGGGGAGCTGTTTTTT.

The V and J genes are TRBV11-2 and TRBJ2-7; 7 bases are a match to TRBD1. Germline V gene data show CDR1 as SGHAT and CDR2 as FQNNGV. The V and J ends lost 4 bases and 2 bases, in that order; junction bases with no gene match: 8. There are 15 residues in the CDR3. The CDR3, as DNA: TGTGCCAGCAGCTGGACACAGGGGTGGACCTACGAGCAGTACTTC. This sequence encodes CASSWTQGWTYEQYF.